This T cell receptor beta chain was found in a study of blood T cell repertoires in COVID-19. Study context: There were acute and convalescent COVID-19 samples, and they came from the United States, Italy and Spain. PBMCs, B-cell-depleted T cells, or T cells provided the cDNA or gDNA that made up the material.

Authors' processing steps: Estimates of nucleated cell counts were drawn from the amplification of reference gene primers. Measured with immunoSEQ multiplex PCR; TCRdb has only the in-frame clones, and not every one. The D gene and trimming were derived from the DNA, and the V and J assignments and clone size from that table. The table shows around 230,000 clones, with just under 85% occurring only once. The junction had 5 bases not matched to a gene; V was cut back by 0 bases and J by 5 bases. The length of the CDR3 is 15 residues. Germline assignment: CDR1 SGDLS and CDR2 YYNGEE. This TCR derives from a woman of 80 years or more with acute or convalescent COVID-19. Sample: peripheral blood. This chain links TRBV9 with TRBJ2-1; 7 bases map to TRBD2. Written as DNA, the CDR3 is TGTGCCAGCAGCGTAGGGCTAGCGGATCACAATGAGCAGTTCTTC. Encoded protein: CASSVGLADHNEQFF.